There are many counts of the clone carrying this T cell receptor (beta chain). Its antigen is as yet unknown. This entry comes from a study of T cells after yellow fever vaccination. Study-wide results and limits: Researchers cautioned that FACS-sorted repertoires could harbor abundant clonotypes contaminating from the bulk population. Subsequent to the booster, the majority of primary-vaccination clones reappeared (96% CD4, more than 70% CD8).

5'RACE template switching produced TCR cDNA carrying a universal primer site and UMIs. From the 5' RACE reads, TCRdb called clonotypes with MiXCR, one entry per CDR3 protein. The data contain 300,000 or so distinct CDR3 sequences, about 6.9% of them seen just once; the ten biggest clones take up roughly 19%. The V end lost 0 bases, the J end lost 6 bases, and 3 bases lay between the germline ends. The CDR3 loop spans 12 amino acids. Germline loops: CDR1 LGHNA, CDR2 YSLEER. This sequence originates from a man between 18 and 29 years old who received the YFV17D yellow fever vaccine. This chain joins TRBV4-3 and TRBJ2-1; no definite D call. Material: PBMCs, obtained approximately 40 days after the first yellow fever vaccination. The CDR3 bases are TGCGCCAGCAGCCAAGATCGCAATGAGCAGTTCTTC. This sequence encodes CASSQDRNEQFF.